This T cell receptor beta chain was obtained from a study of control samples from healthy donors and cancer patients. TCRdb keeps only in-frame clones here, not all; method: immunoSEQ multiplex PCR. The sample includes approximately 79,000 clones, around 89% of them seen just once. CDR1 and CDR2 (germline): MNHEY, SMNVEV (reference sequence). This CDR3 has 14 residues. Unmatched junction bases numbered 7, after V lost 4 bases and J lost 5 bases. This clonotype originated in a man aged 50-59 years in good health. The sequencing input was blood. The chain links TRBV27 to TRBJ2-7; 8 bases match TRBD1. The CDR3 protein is CASSSADRVHEQYF. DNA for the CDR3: TGTGCCAGCAGTTCCGCGGACAGGGTTCACGAGCAGTACTTC.